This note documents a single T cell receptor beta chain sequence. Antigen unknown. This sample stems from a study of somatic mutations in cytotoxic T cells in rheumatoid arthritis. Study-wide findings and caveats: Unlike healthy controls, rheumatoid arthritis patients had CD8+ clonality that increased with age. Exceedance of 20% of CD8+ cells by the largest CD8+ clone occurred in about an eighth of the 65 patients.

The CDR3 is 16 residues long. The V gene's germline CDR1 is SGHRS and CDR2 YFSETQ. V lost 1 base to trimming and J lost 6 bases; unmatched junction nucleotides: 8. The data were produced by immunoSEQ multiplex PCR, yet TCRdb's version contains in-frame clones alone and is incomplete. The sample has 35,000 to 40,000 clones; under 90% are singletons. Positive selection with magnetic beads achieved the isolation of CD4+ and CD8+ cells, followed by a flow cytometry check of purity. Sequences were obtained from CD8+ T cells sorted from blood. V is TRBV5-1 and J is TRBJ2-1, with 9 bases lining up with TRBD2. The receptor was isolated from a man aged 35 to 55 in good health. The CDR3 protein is CASSLTMAGGGNEQFF. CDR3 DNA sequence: TGCGCCAGCAGCTTGACAATGGCGGGAGGGGGCAATGAGCAGTTCTTC.